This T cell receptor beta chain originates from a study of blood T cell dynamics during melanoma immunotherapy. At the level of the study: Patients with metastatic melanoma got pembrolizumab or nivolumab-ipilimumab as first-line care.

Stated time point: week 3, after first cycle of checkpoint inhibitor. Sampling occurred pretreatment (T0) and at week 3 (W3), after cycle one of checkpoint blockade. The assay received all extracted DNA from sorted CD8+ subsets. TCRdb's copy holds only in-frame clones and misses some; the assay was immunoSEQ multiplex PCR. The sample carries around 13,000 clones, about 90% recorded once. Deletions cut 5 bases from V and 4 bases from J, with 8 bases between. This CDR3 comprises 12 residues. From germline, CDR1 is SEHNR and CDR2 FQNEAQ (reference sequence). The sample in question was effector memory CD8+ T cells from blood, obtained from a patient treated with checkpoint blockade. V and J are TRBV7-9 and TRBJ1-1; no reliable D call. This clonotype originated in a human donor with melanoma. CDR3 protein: CASSPLSTEAFF. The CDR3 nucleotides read TGTGCCAGCAGCCCTCTTAGCACTGAAGCTTTCTTT.